Each of the 10 T cell receptor beta chains below was sequenced from the same sample in a study of shared clonotypes between healthy human individuals. In the naive CD8 group, cells lacked CD45RO and were positively selected for CCR7, so terminally differentiated effector memory CD45RA+ cells were left out. Sequenced by immunoSEQ multiplex PCR; TCRdb stores in-frame clones only, minus some. The table lists about 1,800,000 clones, about 95% of them singletons, with under 1.5% in the top ten. Sequencing was done on a sample of naive CD8+ T cells sorted from blood. Receptor source: a man in his late teens or twenties in good health.

This chain connects TRBV6-1 to TRBJ2-1, with 7 bases identical to TRBD2. V dropped 4 bases and J dropped 10; count of bases not matched to a gene: 16. Germline V gene sequence: CDR1 MNHNS, CDR2 SASEGT. The CDR3 totals 16 residues. For the CDR3, the DNA is TGTGCCAGCAGTGCCGACCTAGCGGCCTGGGGCAGAGAGCAGTTCTTC. It is translated as CASSADLAAWGREQFF.

The chain recombines TRBV10-3 with TRBJ1-1; 7 positions match TRBD1. The CDR3 is made up of 11 amino acids. V trimming: 5 bases; J trimming: 6 bases; junction bases outside the gene matches: 0. Germline lookup yields CDR1 ENHRY and CDR2 SYGVKD. The CDR3 sequence is CAISQGAEAFF. CDR3 coding DNA: TGTGCCATCAGTCAGGGGGCTGAAGCTTTCTTT.

The chain employs TRBV10-1 and TRBJ2-2; 7 bases align to TRBD1. The CDR3 sequence is 15 residues long. V dropped 2 bases and J dropped 4; count of bases not matched to a gene: 4. The germline gives CDR1 WNHNN, CDR2 SYGVQD (reference sequence). The CDR3 sequence is CASSEAAGGTGELFF. CDR3 bases: TGCGCCAGCAGTGAGGCGGCAGGGGGCACCGGGGAGCTGTTTTTT.

The V gene is TRBV19, the J gene TRBJ2-1, with D unclear. CDR3 size: 13 residues. Trimming removed 3 bases at V and 7 bases at J, with 10 bases between. Germline assignment: CDR1 LNHDA and CDR2 SQIVND (reference sequence). The chain's CDR3 is CASSIYRENEQFF. The DNA of the CDR3 is TGTGCCAGTAGTATCTATCGAGAGAATGAGCAGTTCTTC.

V usage is TRBV7-9 and J usage is TRBJ2-6; D is uncertain. The CDR3 has 15 residues. Germline V gene lookup returns CDR1 SEHNR and CDR2 FQNEAQ (reference sequence). V dropped 0 bases and J dropped 4 bases, with 7 bases sitting between them. This chain's CDR3 is CASSLAAVGANVLTF. In DNA, the CDR3 is TGTGCCAGCAGCTTAGCGGCAGTCGGGGCCAACGTCCTGACTTTC.

V is TRBV29-1 and J is TRBJ2-7; 9 bases map to TRBD1. Germline V gives CDR1 SQVTM, CDR2 ANQGSEA. The CDR3 contains 13 residues. With V trimmed by 5 bases and J by 2 bases, 4 bases remained unmatched. The CDR3 sequence is CSVKWTGAYEQYF. The CDR3 DNA reads as TGCAGCGTTAAGTGGACAGGGGCCTACGAGCAGTACTTC.

V gene TRBV5-6 combines with J gene TRBJ1-2; unclear D gene. The CDR3 extends over 17 amino acids. Per the germline V gene, CDR1 is SGHDT and CDR2 is YYEEEE. Trimming removed 0 bases from V and 5 bases from J, with 20 bases in between. In DNA, the CDR3 is TGTGCCAGCAGCTTGGGATTGCCGTTAGATGGGCAGTATGGCTACACCTTC. It yields the protein CASSLGLPLDGQYGYTF.

In this sample, this clone turned up once. Other DNA sequences within the sample encode an identical CDR3. The chain carries TRBV6-5 and TRBJ1-6; D unresolved. V lost 2 bases and J lost 4, with 9 bases in between. The V gene's germline CDR1 is MNHEY and CDR2 SVGAGI. The CDR3 runs to 15 residues. DNA of the CDR3: TGTGCCAGCAGTTACGGGAGCCTTTATAATTCACCCCTCCACTTT. Its translation: CASSYGSLYNSPLHF.

The chain employs TRBV5-1 and TRBJ2-7; 8 nucleotides match TRBD1. This CDR3 is built from 15 residues. The V segment lost 0 bases and the J segment 5 bases; nucleotides outside the gene matches: 7. Germline V gene sequence: CDR1 SGHRS, CDR2 YFSETQ. CDR3 sequence reads: CASSLDPGGRDEQYF. CDR3 in DNA: TGCGCCAGCAGCTTGGACCCAGGGGGCAGGGACGAGCAGTACTTC.

The V gene is TRBV6-1, the J gene TRBJ2-7; D unresolved. Germline V gives CDR1 MNHNS, CDR2 SASEGT. Trimming took 5 bases from V and 5 from J, leaving 4 bases between them. CDR3 length: 10 residues. CDR3: CASSRNEQYF. The CDR3 nucleotides are TGTGCCAGCAGTCGAAACGAGCAGTACTTC.